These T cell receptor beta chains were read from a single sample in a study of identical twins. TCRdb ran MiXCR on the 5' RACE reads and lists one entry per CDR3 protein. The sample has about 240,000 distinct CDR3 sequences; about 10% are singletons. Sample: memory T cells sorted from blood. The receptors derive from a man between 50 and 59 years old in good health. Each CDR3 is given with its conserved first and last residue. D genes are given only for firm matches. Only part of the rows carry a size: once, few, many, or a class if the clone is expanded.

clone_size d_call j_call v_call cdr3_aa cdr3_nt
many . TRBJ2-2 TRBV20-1 CSARVPLGDTGELFF TGCAGTGCTAGAGTCCCCTTGGGGGACACCGGGGAGCTGTTTTTT
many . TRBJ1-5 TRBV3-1 CASSQDLGANQPQHF TGTGCCAGCAGCCAAGATTTAGGGGCCAATCAGCCCCAGCATTTT
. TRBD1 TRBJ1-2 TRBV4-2 CASSPGQGTYGYTF TGTGCCAGCAGCCCCGGACAGGGGACCTATGGCTACACCTTC
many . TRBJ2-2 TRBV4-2 CASSQDRWAGELFF TGTGCCAGCAGCCAAGATCGGTGGGCCGGGGAGCTGTTTTTT
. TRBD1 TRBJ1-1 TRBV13 CASSFYTGVQSEAEAFF TGTGCCAGCAGCTTCTATACAGGGGTTCAGTCCGAAGCTGAAGCTTTCTTT
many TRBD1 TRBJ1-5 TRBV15 CATSRDRRGQGYGNQPQHF TGTGCCACCAGCAGAGATCGTCGGGGACAGGGGTATGGCAATCAGCCCCAGCATTTT
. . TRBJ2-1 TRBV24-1 CATSDFERGEQFF TGTGCCACCAGTGATTTTGAGAGGGGTGAGCAGTTCTTC
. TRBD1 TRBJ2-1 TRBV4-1 CASARTGAYNEQFF TGCGCCAGCGCGCGGACAGGGGCCTACAATGAGCAGTTCTTC
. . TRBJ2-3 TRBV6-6 CASSYVTDTQYF TGTGCCAGCAGTTACGTGACAGATACGCAGTATTTT
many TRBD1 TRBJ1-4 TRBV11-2 CASRRPGTGFLGNEKLFF TGTGCCAGCAGACGCCCCGGGACAGGATTTCTAGGGAATGAAAAACTGTTTTTT
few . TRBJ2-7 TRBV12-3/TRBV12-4 CASSLNIPPYEQYF TGTGCCAGCAGTTTAAACATACCCCCCTACGAGCAGTACTTC
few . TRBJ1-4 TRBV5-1 CASSLEDSAREKLFF TGCGCCAGCAGCTTGGAGGACAGTGCAAGGGAAAAACTGTTTTTT
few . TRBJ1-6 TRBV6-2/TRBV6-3 CASSWIDYNSPLHF TGTGCCAGCAGTTGGATTGACTATAATTCACCCCTCCACTTT
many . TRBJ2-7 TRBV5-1 CASSLSLRDSTYEQYF TGCGCCAGCAGCTTGTCTTTGCGGGACAGTACCTACGAGCAGTACTTC
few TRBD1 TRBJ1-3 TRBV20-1 CSARVSGTGTSGNTIYF TGCAGTGCTAGAGTAAGCGGGACAGGAACCTCTGGAAACACCATATATTTT
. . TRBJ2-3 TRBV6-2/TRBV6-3 CASSDLARTDTQYF TGTGCCAGCAGTGATCTAGCCCGCACAGATACGCAGTATTTT
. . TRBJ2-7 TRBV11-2 CASRSLRLSSYEQYF TGTGCCAGCAGATCACTGCGCCTCAGCTCCTACGAGCAGTACTTC
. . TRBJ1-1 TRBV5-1 CASSPGDTLNTEAFF TGCGCCAGCAGCCCGGGGGACACATTGAACACTGAAGCTTTCTTT
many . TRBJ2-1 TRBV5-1 CASSLASAYNEQFF TGCGCCAGCAGCTTGGCAAGTGCATACAATGAGCAGTTCTTC
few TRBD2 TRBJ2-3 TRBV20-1 CSATDFLAGGPYTQYF TGCAGTGCTACGGATTTCTTAGCGGGAGGGCCTTATACGCAGTATTTT
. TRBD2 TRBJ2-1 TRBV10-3 CAISGAGLAGDEQFF TGTGCCATCAGTGGGGCGGGACTAGCGGGAGATGAGCAGTTCTTC
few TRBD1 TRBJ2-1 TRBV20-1 CSAASGQGPYNEQFF TGCAGTGCTGCGTCCGGACAGGGCCCATACAATGAGCAGTTCTTC
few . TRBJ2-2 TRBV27 CASSLKYRVGGELFF TGTGCCAGCAGTTTAAAATATAGGGTCGGCGGGGAGCTGTTTTTT
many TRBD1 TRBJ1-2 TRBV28 CASSFGTGGHYGYTF TGTGCCAGCAGTTTTGGGACAGGGGGCCACTATGGCTACACCTTC
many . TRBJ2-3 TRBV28 CASRLRGPRPDTQYF TGTGCCAGCCGACTTCGGGGCCCAAGGCCAGATACGCAGTATTTT
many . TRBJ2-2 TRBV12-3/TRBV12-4 CASSLSALHAGELFF TGTGCCAGCAGTTTATCCGCTCTACACGCCGGGGAGCTGTTTTTT
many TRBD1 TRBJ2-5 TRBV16 CASSQNGDRVETQYF TGTGCCAGCAGCCAAAATGGCGACAGGGTCGAGACCCAGTACTTC
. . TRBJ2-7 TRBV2 CASALNTVSYEQYF TGTGCCAGCGCACTTAACACCGTCTCCTACGAGCAGTACTTC
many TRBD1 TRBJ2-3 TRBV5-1 CASSKTGSLGYTQYF TGCGCCAGCAGTAAGACAGGGTCTCTCGGTTATACGCAGTATTTT